The rows below give T cell receptor beta chains drawn from one sample of a study of CD8 T cells in ankylosing spondylitis. TCRdb recomputed calls from the 5' RACE reads with MiXCR, one row per CDR3 protein. Seen here are 200,000 to 300,000 distinct CDR3 sequences, roughly 8.6% observed once, and the top ten hold about 6.8%. Sequencing input: blood, either unsorted or a sorted T cell fraction (not recorded which). The receptors shown here come from a male donor with ankylosing spondylitis or in good health (not recorded which). The CDR3 runs from the conserved cysteine through the conserved F or W. The D gene is left open where the match is weak. Clone size is stated in some rows and not others, as once, few, many or a class when expanded.

D	size	V	J	DNA	CDR3
.	many	TRBV24-1	TRBJ2-3	TGTGCCACCAGTGAGGGGGGAGATACGCAGTATTTT	CATSEGGDTQYF
.	.	TRBV12-3/TRBV12-4	TRBJ1-5	TGTGCCAGCAGCCCCGAAGGGCGAAATCAGCCCCAGCATTTT	CASSPEGRNQPQHF
.	many	TRBV7-9	TRBJ1-4	TGTGCCAGCAGCTCTGGGGCAACTAATGAAAAACTGTTTTTT	CASSSGATNEKLFF
.	many	TRBV24-1	TRBJ2-4	TGTGCCACCAGTGACGTCGGGACGCAAAACATTCAGTACTTC	CATSDVGTQNIQYF
.	many	TRBV10-3	TRBJ1-1	TGTGCCATCAGTGAGTCCGGCGGGGAGGGCACTGAAGCTTTCTTT	CAISESGGEGTEAFF
.	many	TRBV20-1	TRBJ2-4	TGCAGTGCTAGAGATTTGGGGGGGGCAAACATTCAGTACTTC	CSARDLGGANIQYF
.	many	TRBV7-6	TRBJ1-1	TGTGCCAGCAGCTCCTATACTCGGGGCGTAAGGGAAGCTTTCTTT	CASSSYTRGVREAFF
.	many	TRBV18	TRBJ2-5	TGTGCCAGCTCACCATTACCAGGACAAGAGACCCAGTACTTC	CASSPLPGQETQYF
TRBD2	many	TRBV20-1	TRBJ2-1	TGCAGTGCTAGAGATGGGGCGGGAGTGGACAATGAGCAGTTCTTC	CSARDGAGVDNEQFF
.	few	TRBV4-3	TRBJ2-3	TGCGCCAGCAGCCAAGATGGGGCTCAGGATACGCAGTATTTT	CASSQDGAQDTQYF
.	many	TRBV27	TRBJ2-7	TGTGCCAGCAGTTTACAGGGGCAGGACGAGCAGTACTTC	CASSLQGQDEQYF
.	many	TRBV6-1	TRBJ1-1	TGTGCCAGCAAACAGAGGCGGGGATGGGACACTGAAGCTTTCTTT	CASKQRRGWDTEAFF
.	few	TRBV7-2	TRBJ1-1	TGTGCCAGCAGCTTAGCGTACGGGGAAGCTTTCTTT	CASSLAYGEAFF
.	many	TRBV20-1	TRBJ2-7	TGCAGTGCTTTCTTGCACGAGCAGTACTTC	CSAFLHEQYF
TRBD2	many	TRBV20-1	TRBJ2-7	TGCAGTCTGACCTCTAGCGGGGGGGCGTACGAGCAGTACTTC	CSLTSSGGAYEQYF
.	.	TRBV20-1	TRBJ2-3	TGCAGTGCTAGAGATCTGGGAGCGAAGAGTAGCACAGATACGCAGTATTTT	CSARDLGAKSSTDTQYF
TRBD1	many	TRBV6-5	TRBJ2-2	TGTGCCAGCAGTTACCACGACAGGGCGGACACCGGGGAGCTGTTTTTT	CASSYHDRADTGELFF
.	many	TRBV20-1	TRBJ2-3	TGCAGTGCTAGACTAGCCACAGATACGCAGTATTTT	CSARLATDTQYF
.	many	TRBV28	TRBJ2-5	TGTGCCAGCAAAGGCTTAACAGCTAGGGAGACCCAGTACTTC	CASKGLTARETQYF
TRBD1	few	TRBV6-4	TRBJ2-7	TGTGCCAGCAGTGACACAGGGGGCGCCGAGCAGTACTTC	CASSDTGGAEQYF
TRBD2	many	TRBV12-3/TRBV12-4	TRBJ2-1	TGTGCCAGCAGTTTAGGGCTCGCGGGGGGGCTTTACAATGAGCAGTTCTTC	CASSLGLAGGLYNEQFF
.	many	TRBV2	TRBJ2-7	TGTGCCAGCAGTGGATCTCAGCTTACTAGCTCCTACGAGCAGTACTTC	CASSGSQLTSSYEQYF
TRBD2	many	TRBV25-1	TRBJ2-1	TGTGCCAGCAGTGGGCGGCTAGCGGGGGGATCGTCGTATAATGAGCAGTTCTTC	CASSGRLAGGSSYNEQFF
.	few	TRBV7-6	TRBJ2-5	TGTGCCAGCAGCCCAAACTACCCCGAGACCCAGTACTTC	CASSPNYPETQYF
.	many	TRBV28	TRBJ1-2	TGTGCCAGCAGTTTATCCGACACGTATGGCTACACCTTC	CASSLSDTYGYTF
.	many	TRBV7-9	TRBJ1-2	TGTGCCAGCAGCTTAGTTCGCCGGCAGGATGGCTACACCTTC	CASSLVRRQDGYTF
.	many	TRBV5-1	TRBJ1-2	TGCGCCAGCAGTCCTGGCGGGGCCCCGGGCGGCTATGGCTACACCTTC	CASSPGGAPGGYGYTF
.	many	TRBV10-3	TRBJ1-5	TGTGCCATCAGTGTAAGGGATCAGCCCCAGCATTTT	CAISVRDQPQHF
.	many	TRBV6-5	TRBJ2-1	TGTGCCAGCAGTTACACCCGTTACAATGAGCAGTTCTTC	CASSYTRYNEQFF
.	many	TRBV6-1	TRBJ1-5	TGTGCCAGCAGTGGGTACGGGGTTGTGGGTCAGCCCCAGCATTTT	CASSGYGVVGQPQHF
TRBD2	many	TRBV4-2	TRBJ2-1	TGTGCCAGCAGCCAAGATTATGGGCGGGGGGGAGGTGAGCAGTTCTTC	CASSQDYGRGGGEQFF
.	many	TRBV5-1	TRBJ2-5	TGCGCCAGCAGCTTCAATAGTGGGTACCAAGAGACCCAGTACTTC	CASSFNSGYQETQYF
.	many	TRBV20-1	TRBJ2-5	TGCAGTGCTAGAGACCTACTTGGGGTAGATACCCAGTACTTC	CSARDLLGVDTQYF
.	many	TRBV11-2	TRBJ1-1	TGTGCCAGCAGCGGTCCCGGGACGGTTGAAGCTTTCTTT	CASSGPGTVEAFF
TRBD2	many	TRBV5-1	TRBJ2-6	TGCGCCAGCAGCTTGGGTAGCGGGGGATCCATCTCTGGGGCCAACGTCCTGACTTTC	CASSLGSGGSISGANVLTF
.	few	TRBV12-3/TRBV12-4	TRBJ1-1	TGTGCCAGCAGTTTTAGGACAGCGAACACTGAAGCTTTCTTT	CASSFRTANTEAFF
.	many	TRBV7-9	TRBJ2-7	TGTGCCAGCAGCTTAGGTGGGGGACTTGACATTCGGCAGTACTTC	CASSLGGGLDIRQYF
.	many	TRBV20-1	TRBJ1-1	TGCAGTGCCCTCGACAGAGGGTTTGACACTGAAGCTTTCTTT	CSALDRGFDTEAFF
.	many	TRBV7-8	TRBJ1-1	TGTGCCAGCAGCTTAGTTGGGGGAGGCACTGAAGCTTTCTTT	CASSLVGGGTEAFF
.	many	TRBV20-1	TRBJ2-7	TGCAGTGCTAGAGATTACAGGAGTCACGAGCAGTACTTC	CSARDYRSHEQYF
TRBD2	many	TRBV20-1	TRBJ2-1	TGCAGTGCTAGAGTAGGTGGACTAGCGGGTTCAGAGCAGTTCTTC	CSARVGGLAGSEQFF
TRBD1	many	TRBV25-1	TRBJ2-1	TGTGCCAGCAGTGTAATGACCGGGACAGCAGACAATGAGCAGTTCTTC	CASSVMTGTADNEQFF
TRBD1	many	TRBV7-9	TRBJ2-3	TGTGCCAGCCTAGGGGGACAGGGGAGCACAGATACGCAGTATTTT	CASLGGQGSTDTQYF
TRBD2	many	TRBV18	TRBJ2-5	TGTGCCAGCTCCCCGTGGACTAGCATCGTCTTC	CASSPWTSIVF
TRBD1	few	TRBV18	TRBJ2-7	TGTGCCAGCTCAAGACAGGGGGCTCTCGAGCAGTACTTC	CASSRQGALEQYF
.	many	TRBV9	TRBJ2-7	TGTGCCAGCAGCCCACAAGTAACAGAGGCCTACGAGCAGTACTTC	CASSPQVTEAYEQYF
.	many	TRBV7-9	TRBJ2-3	TGTGCCAGCAGATTTATAGAGGATACGCAGTATTTT	CASRFIEDTQYF
.	many	TRBV29-1	TRBJ2-7	TGCAGCGCCAATGCGAGGGGCGATTACGAGCAGTACTTC	CSANARGDYEQYF
.	many	TRBV6-5	TRBJ2-7	TGTGCCAGCAGTTACTCCCGTGACGGCGGGTACGAGCAGTACTTC	CASSYSRDGGYEQYF